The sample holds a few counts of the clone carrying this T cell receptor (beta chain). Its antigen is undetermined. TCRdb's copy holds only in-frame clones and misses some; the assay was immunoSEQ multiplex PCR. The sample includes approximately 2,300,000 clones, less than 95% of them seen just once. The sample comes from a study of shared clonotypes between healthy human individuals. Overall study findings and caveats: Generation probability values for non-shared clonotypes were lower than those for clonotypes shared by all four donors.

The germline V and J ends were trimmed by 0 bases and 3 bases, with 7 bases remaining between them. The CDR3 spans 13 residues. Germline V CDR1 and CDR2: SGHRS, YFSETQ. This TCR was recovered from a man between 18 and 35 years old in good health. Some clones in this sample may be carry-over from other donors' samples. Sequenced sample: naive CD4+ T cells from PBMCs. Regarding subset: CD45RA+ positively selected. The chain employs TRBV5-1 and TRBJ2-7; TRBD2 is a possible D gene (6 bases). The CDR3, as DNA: TGCGCCAGCAGCTTGGGACTAGTCTACGAGCAGTACTTC. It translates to CASSLGLVYEQYF.